The 12 T cell receptor beta chains below come from one sample, sequenced in a study of beta chain features in type 1 diabetes. These TCRs are of unknown antigen specificity. Study findings and constraints: Researchers report that Type 1 diabetes patients had moderately but significantly shorter TCRB CDR3s across all four CD4+ subsets.

Since all of the isolated RNA was reverse transcribed, expressed TCRB transcripts were what got sequenced. Only in-frame clones appear in the TCRdb table, and some are missing; sequencing was by immunoSEQ multiplex PCR. The sample lists a few hundred thousand clones, 13% to 15% occurring once. Sequences were obtained from naive CD4+ T cells from blood. The receptors here all came from a man aged 30 to 39 with type 1 diabetes.

The chain couples TRBV6-1 to TRBJ2-1, with 9 bases identical to TRBD2. The germline CDR1 and CDR2 sequences are MNHNS and SASEGT. The junction had 8 bases not matched to a gene; V was cut back by 8 bases and J by 9 bases. CDR3 length equals 13 residues. The CDR3 nucleotides are TGTGCCAGCCTGATTAGCGGGAGTGTTGAGCAGTTCTTC. This codes for CASLISGSVEQFF.

There are a few counts of this clone. J is TRBJ2-6 and V is TRBV11-1; D remains unclear. This CDR3 spans 15 amino acids. Per germline, CDR1 SGHAT and CDR2 FQDESV (reference sequence). Between the trimmed V and J ends, which lost 5 bases and 1 base, there was a span of 9 bases. CDR3 sequence reads: CASSRTLSGANVLTF. For the CDR3, the DNA is TGTGCCAGCAGCCGCACACTATCTGGGGCCAACGTCCTGACTTTC.

V usage is TRBV29-1 and J usage is TRBJ1-5; weak D call: TRBD1 (5 bases). Germline loops: CDR1 SQVTM, CDR2 ANQGSEA. Trimming took off 4 bases at V and 3 bases at J, with 7 bases between the two ends. This CDR3 has 12 residues. CDR3 in amino acids: CSVGQYNQPQHF. In nucleotides, the CDR3 is TGCAGCGTTGGACAGTACAATCAGCCCCAGCATTTT.

There are a few counts of this clone. The chain links TRBV18 to TRBJ1-3; D is ambiguous. The germline V gene has CDR1 KGHSH and CDR2 LQKENI. The CDR3 is made up of 15 amino acids. Trimming left V 2 bases short and J 3 bases short, with 11 bases between. For the CDR3, the DNA is TGTGCCAGCTCACCATGGGCTGACGATGGAAACACCATATATTTT. Its translation is CASSPWADDGNTIYF.

The chain carries TRBV19 and TRBJ2-2; 11 nucleotides line up with TRBD1. Germline V gene sequence: CDR1 LNHDA, CDR2 SQIVND (reference sequence). The junction had 5 bases not matched to a gene; V was cut back by 7 bases and J by 4 bases. The CDR3 extends over 15 amino acids. The chain's CDR3 is CASTTGTGGTGELFF. The DNA of the CDR3 is TGTGCCAGTACGACCGGGACAGGGGGCACCGGGGAGCTGTTTTTT.

The chain links TRBV28 to TRBJ2-5, with a tentative D call TRBD1 (6 bases). Germline lookup yields CDR1 MDHEN and CDR2 SYDVKM. Trimming took 7 bases from V and 7 from J, leaving 16 bases between them. The CDR3 covers 13 residues. CDR3 nucleotides: TGTGCCAGCATCACCCCAGGGGACCGGACCCAGTACTTC. Its translation: CASITPGDRTQYF.

Many counts were recorded for this clone. The CDR3 region is CSGGLTGELFF. For the CDR3, the DNA is TGCAGCGGGGGCCTCACCGGGGAGCTGTTTTTT. The chain has TRBV29-1 and TRBJ2-2; possible D gene TRBD1, 5 bases. With 7 bases removed from V and 4 bases from J, the gap between germline ends came to 7 bases. The CDR3 totals 11 residues. Germline V gene sequence: CDR1 SQVTM, CDR2 ANQGSEA.

This clone was recorded many times. The sample holds other DNA sequences that translate to the same CDR3. The chain employs TRBV15 and TRBJ2-5; tentative D call: TRBD1 (5 bases). Trimming left V 0 bases short and J 3 bases short, with 8 bases between. The germline gives CDR1 LNHNV, CDR2 YYDKDF (reference sequence). CDR3 size: 14 residues. The CDR3 DNA reads TGTGCCACCAGCAGAGATCAGGGTAAAGAGACCCAGTACTTC. This gives the protein CATSRDQGKETQYF.

A note on this clone: Distinct nucleotide sequences in the sample also encode this CDR3. The rearrangement joins TRBV7-2 to TRBJ2-3; D gene uncertain. The V end lost 4 bases, the J end lost 2 bases, and 4 bases lay between the germline ends. Germline V gene lookup returns CDR1 SGHTA and CDR2 FQGNSA. The CDR3 has 12 amino acids. The CDR3 region is CASSSYTDTQYF. In nucleotides, the CDR3 is TGTGCCAGCAGCTCTTACACAGATACGCAGTATTTT.

The chain couples TRBV30 to TRBJ1-1; the D gene is possibly TRBD1 (5 bases). The CDR3 consists of 13 residues. Germline assignment: CDR1 GTSNPN and CDR2 SVGIG (reference sequence). Trimming removed 0 bases from V and 5 bases from J, with 10 bases in between. CDR3 loop: CAWSVFSGTEAFF. The CDR3 DNA sequence: TGTGCCTGGAGTGTTTTCTCAGGGACTGAAGCTTTCTTT.

The table lists this clone with a few counts. The chain employs TRBV6-5 and TRBJ1-1; D remains ambiguous. Trimming shortened V by 7 bases and J by 7 bases, and 16 bases separated the two germline ends. The CDR3 totals 13 residues. In germline, CDR1 is MNHEY, CDR2 SVGAGI. The CDR3 loop is CASKEAIAGEAFF. The DNA for the CDR3 is TGTGCCAGCAAAGAGGCTATCGCGGGTGAAGCTTTCTTT.

This clone was counted once. The gene calls are TRBV6-5 and TRBJ2-2; 12 bases line up with TRBD2. The germline gives CDR1 MNHEY, CDR2 SVGAGI. The CDR3 runs to 15 residues. The V and J ends lost 4 bases and 4 bases, in that order; junction bases with no gene match: 1. The CDR3 nucleotides are TGTGCCAGCAGTTGGACTAGCGGGACCACCGGGGAGCTGTTTTTT. Translating it yields CASSWTSGTTGELFF.